This T cell receptor beta chain was captured by sequencing in a study of human CD8 memory T cell subsets (dated by TCRdb to 2018 to 2021). As for the study more broadly: TCRbeta repertoires of stem-like (TSTEM), progenitor exhausted-like (TPEX) and effector memory CD8+ T cell subsets were compared to assess their clonal relationships. TCRbeta repertoires were obtained from TSTEM, TPEX and effector memory subsets contributed by each of about six donors. Broader findings and caveats from the paper: Sequencing was limited to TCRbeta chains, and the repertoire comparisons were based on six donors analyzed with paired t-tests and Bonferroni correction. Chao1 estimates suggested greater repertoire diversity in TSTEM than in TPEX subsets, potentially reflecting a broader range of specificities. Both stem-like subsets shared clonotypes with effector memory cells, but TSTEM and TPEX repertoires overlapped minimally, suggesting distinct antigen spectra. Normalized Shannon-Wiener diversity was similarly high in the TSTEM and TPEX subsets, while the effector memory subsets were comparatively less diverse.

Density gradient separation was used to isolate peripheral blood mononuclear cells from healthy donor buffy coats. The study enriched total CD8+ T cells through negative magnetic separation using EasySep or MojoSort CD8+ T cell isolation kits. For each subset, total RNA was extracted using an RNeasy Mini Kit from duplicate vials of around 150,000 sorted CD8+ T cells. The PBMCs were used fresh or after being cryopreserved in fetal bovine serum with 10% DMSO. CD8+ T cell subsets were sorted to purity by fluorescence-activated cell sorting on a FACSAria III. Turning to this clonotype: Its binding antigen is unknown.

The CDR3 has 17 amino acids, counting the end cysteine and phenylalanine. No DNA sequence was recorded. In the germline V gene (reference sequence), CDR1 corresponds to SEHNR and CDR2 to FQNEAQ. A Human TCR Profiling Kit was used to prepare UMI-labeled 5' RACE TCRbeta libraries. Every TCRbeta library was prepared in parallel, with the same number of PCR cycles used for all of the libraries. In the authors' own workflow: Each TCRbeta library contained between 3,000 and 18,000 functional CDR3beta clonotypes. MIGEC 1.2.9 handled UMI extraction and consensus assembly, with a minimum of three reads required per UMI. MiXCR 3.0.3 was used to extract the in-frame CDR3beta repertoires. Each sample was downsampled to 42,000 randomly selected UMIs before diversity metrics were calculated in VDJtools 1.2.1. Repertoire overlap metrics D, R and F2 were calculated in VDJtools for the top 3,000 clones of each sample pair. After reprocessing by TCRdb, each CDR3 protein sequence is one entry, and no DNA is given. The V and J calls follow TCRdb's processing rather than the paper's. This sample's table has entries for 8,500 to 10,000 distinct CDR3 sequences. Roughly a fifth of the sample is taken by the ten largest.

The receptor comes from a human donor in good health. The material sequenced was CD8+ T cells from PBMCs. Here the chain combines TRBV7-9 and TRBJ2-1; without DNA, the TCRdb call of TRBD1 cannot be checked. The CDR3 region: CASSLDGPRGAYNEQFF.